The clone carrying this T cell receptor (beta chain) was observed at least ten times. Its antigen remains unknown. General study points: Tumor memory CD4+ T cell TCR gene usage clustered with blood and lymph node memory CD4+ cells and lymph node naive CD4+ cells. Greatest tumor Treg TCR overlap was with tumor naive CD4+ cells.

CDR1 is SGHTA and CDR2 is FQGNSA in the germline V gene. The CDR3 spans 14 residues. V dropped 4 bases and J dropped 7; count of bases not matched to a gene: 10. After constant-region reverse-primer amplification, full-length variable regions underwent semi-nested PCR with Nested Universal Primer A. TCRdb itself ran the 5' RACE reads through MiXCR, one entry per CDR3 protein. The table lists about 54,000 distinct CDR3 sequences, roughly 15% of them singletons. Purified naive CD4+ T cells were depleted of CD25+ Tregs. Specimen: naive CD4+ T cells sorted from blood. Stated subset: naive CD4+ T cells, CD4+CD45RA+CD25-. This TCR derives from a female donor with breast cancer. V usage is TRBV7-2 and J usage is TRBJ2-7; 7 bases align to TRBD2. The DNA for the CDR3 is TGTGCCAGCAGCTCCCAGAGCGGGGCGGGGGAGCAGTACTTC. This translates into CASSSQSGAGEQYF.